The 6 T cell receptor beta chains listed next were all sequenced from one sample in a study of T cells in narcolepsy. Measured with immunoSEQ multiplex PCR; TCRdb has only the in-frame clones, and not every one. The profile shows about 27,000 clones, about 89% of them singletons. Sequencing input: CD45RA- memory CD4+ T cells from PBMCs. Every receptor here comes from a human donor with narcolepsy.

The chain employs TRBV18 and TRBJ2-2; 8 nucleotides match TRBD1. Germline trimming cut 4 bases from V and 4 bases from J; bases unmatched to any gene: 11. The CDR3 covers 17 residues. From germline, CDR1 is KGHSH and CDR2 LQKENI. The CDR3 coding sequence is TGTGCCAGCTCACTCTTTGCGACAGGGGCGAGCACCGGGGAGCTGTTTTTT. It codes for CASSLFATGASTGELFF.

The V gene is TRBV15, the J gene TRBJ1-1, with 9 nucleotides matching TRBD1. CDR3 length equals 14 residues. Per the germline V gene, CDR1 is LNHNV and CDR2 is YYDKDF (reference sequence). The V and J ends lost 3 bases and 1 base, in that order; junction bases with no gene match: 0. The CDR3 DNA is TGTGCCACCAGCAGGGACAGGGGGAACACTGAAGCTTTCTTT. Amino acids: CATSRDRGNTEAFF.

This sequence joins TRBV6-1 and TRBJ2-1, with 8 bases lining up with TRBD1. The germline CDR1 and CDR2 sequences are MNHNS and SASEGT. Trimming took 6 bases from V and 8 from J; bases not matched to a gene: 9. This CDR3 comprises 14 residues. CDR3 sequence: CASSRQGLADEQFF. As DNA, the CDR3 is TGTGCCAGCAGCCGACAGGGGCTTGCAGATGAGCAGTTCTTC.

This chain uses TRBV6-1 with TRBJ1-2; no clear D. Germline V gene sequence: CDR1 MNHNS, CDR2 SASEGT. The ends were cut back, 2 bases at V and 12 bases at J, with 13 bases in the middle. The CDR3 sequence is 12 residues long. Written as DNA, the CDR3 is TGTGCCAGCAGTGAATTCCCGGGGTCTAACACCTTC. Protein: CASSEFPGSNTF.

V usage is TRBV7-9 and J usage is TRBJ2-3; 9 bases are a match to TRBD1. The V and J ends lost 1 base and 6 bases, in that order; junction bases with no gene match: 5. The CDR3 is 15 residues long. Germline assignment: CDR1 SEHNR and CDR2 FQNEAQ (reference sequence). This CDR3 reads CASSLGDRVSDTQYF. The DNA of the CDR3 is TGTGCCAGCAGCTTAGGGGACAGGGTAAGCGATACGCAGTATTTT.

This chain joins TRBV18 and TRBJ1-2, with 8 positions matching TRBD1. Germline CDR1 and CDR2: KGHSH and LQKENI. CDR3 length: 13 residues. The trim removed 6 bases at V and 0 bases at J, leaving 0 bases unmatched. The CDR3 loop is CASSTGANYGYTF. In DNA form, the CDR3 reads TGTGCCAGCTCGACAGGGGCTAACTATGGCTACACCTTC.